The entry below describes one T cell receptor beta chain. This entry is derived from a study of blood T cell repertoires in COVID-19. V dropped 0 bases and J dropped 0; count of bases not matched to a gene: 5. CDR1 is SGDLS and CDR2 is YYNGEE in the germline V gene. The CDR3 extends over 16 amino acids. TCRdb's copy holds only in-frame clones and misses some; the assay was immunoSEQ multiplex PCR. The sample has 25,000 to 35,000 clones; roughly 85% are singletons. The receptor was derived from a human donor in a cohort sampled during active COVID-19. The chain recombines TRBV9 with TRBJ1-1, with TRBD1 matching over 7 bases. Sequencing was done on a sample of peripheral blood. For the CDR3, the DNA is TGTGCCAGCAGCGTAGGGACAGGCCTAATGAACACTGAAGCTTTCTTT. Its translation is CASSVGTGLMNTEAFF.